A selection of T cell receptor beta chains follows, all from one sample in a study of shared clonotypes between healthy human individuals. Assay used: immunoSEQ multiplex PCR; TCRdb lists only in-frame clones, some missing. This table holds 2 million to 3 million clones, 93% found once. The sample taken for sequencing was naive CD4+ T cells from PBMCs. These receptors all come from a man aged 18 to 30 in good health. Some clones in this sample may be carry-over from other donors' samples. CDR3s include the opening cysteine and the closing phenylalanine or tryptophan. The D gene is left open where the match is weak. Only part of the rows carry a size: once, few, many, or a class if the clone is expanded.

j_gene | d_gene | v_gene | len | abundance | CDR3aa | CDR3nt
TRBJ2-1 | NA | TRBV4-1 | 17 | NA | CASSQDRRRSSYNEQFF | TGCGCCAGCAGCCAAGATAGGAGGAGGAGCTCCTACAATGAGCAGTTCTTC
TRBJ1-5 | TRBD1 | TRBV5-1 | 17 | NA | CASSLGVPGTDNQPQHF | TGCGCCAGCAGCTTGGGGGTACCTGGGACAGACAATCAGCCCCAGCATTTT
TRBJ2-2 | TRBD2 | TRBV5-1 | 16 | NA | CASSLLSGVGTGELFF | TGCGCCAGCAGCTTGCTCAGCGGGGTCGGCACCGGGGAGCTGTTTTTT
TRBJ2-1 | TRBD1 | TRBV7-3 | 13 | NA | CASSMTGRHEQFF | TGTGCCAGCAGCATGACAGGGAGACATGAGCAGTTCTTC
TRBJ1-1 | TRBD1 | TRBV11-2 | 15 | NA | CATPKTDRANTEAFF | TGTGCCACCCCAAAAACTGACAGGGCTAACACTGAAGCTTTCTTT
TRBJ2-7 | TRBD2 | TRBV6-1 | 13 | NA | CASSERGRGEQYF | TGTGCCAGCAGTGAGCGGGGGAGAGGGGAGCAGTACTTC
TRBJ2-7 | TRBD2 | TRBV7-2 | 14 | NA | CASMLAGGSYEQYF | TGTGCCAGCATGCTAGCGGGAGGCTCCTACGAGCAGTACTTC
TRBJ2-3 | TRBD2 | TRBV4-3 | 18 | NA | CASSRWGPGTSGTDTQYF | TGCGCCAGCAGCCGATGGGGACCCGGGACTAGCGGGACAGATACGCAGTATTTT
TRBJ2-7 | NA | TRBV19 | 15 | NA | CASSRDGRGRSEQYF | TGTGCCAGTAGTAGGGATGGTCGGGGTCGGAGCGAGCAGTACTTC
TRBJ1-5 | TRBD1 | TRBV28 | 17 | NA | CASSPKTGTGANQPQHF | TGTGCCAGCAGTCCCAAGACCGGGACAGGGGCCAATCAGCCCCAGCATTTT
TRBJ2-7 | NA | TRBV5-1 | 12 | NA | CASSLGFNEQYF | TGCGCCAGCAGCCTCGGATTCAACGAGCAGTACTTC
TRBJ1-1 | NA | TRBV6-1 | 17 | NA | CASSEPRTLKMNTEAFF | TGTGCCAGCAGTGAACCCCGGACCCTGAAAATGAACACTGAAGCTTTCTTT
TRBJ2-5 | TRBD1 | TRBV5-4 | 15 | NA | CASSRGRGLQETQYF | TGTGCCAGCAGCAGGGGTAGGGGGCTACAAGAGACCCAGTACTTC
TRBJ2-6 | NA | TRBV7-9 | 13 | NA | CASGGAGANVLTF | TGTGCCAGTGGGGGAGCTGGGGCCAACGTCCTGACTTTC
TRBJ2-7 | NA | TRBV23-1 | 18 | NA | CASSQSPSESRTTYEQYF | TGCGCCAGCAGTCAATCGCCATCAGAGAGTAGAACAACCTACGAGCAGTACTTC
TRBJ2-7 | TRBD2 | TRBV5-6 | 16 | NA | CASSSTLAGGSYEQYF | TGTGCCAGCAGCTCCACTCTAGCGGGTGGCTCCTACGAGCAGTACTTC
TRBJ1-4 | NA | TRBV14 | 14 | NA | CASSRAGLGEKLFF | TGTGCCAGCAGCCGGGCAGGGCTTGGTGAAAAACTGTTTTTT
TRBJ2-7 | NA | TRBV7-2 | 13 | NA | CASSGEGSYEQYF | TGTGCCAGCAGCGGAGAGGGATCCTACGAGCAGTACTTC
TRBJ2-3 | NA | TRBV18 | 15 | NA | CASSPPSGFTDTQYF | TGTGCCAGCTCACCACCTTCGGGATTCACAGATACGCAGTATTTT
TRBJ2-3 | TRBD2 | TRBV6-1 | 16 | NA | CASSDVRTSRTDTQYF | TGTGCCAGCAGTGATGTCCGGACTAGCCGCACAGATACGCAGTATTTT
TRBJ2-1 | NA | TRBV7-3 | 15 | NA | CASSLMPDSYNEQFF | TGTGCCAGCAGCTTAATGCCCGACTCCTACAATGAGCAGTTCTTC
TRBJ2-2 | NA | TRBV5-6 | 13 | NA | CASSFGYTGELFF | TGTGCCAGCAGTTTCGGATACACCGGGGAGCTGTTTTTT
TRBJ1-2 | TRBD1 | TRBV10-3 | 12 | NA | CATGTGGYGYTF | TGTGCCACCGGGACAGGGGGATATGGCTACACCTTC
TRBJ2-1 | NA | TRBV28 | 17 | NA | CASSFTGRREGLNEQFF | TGTGCCAGCAGTTTTACGGGTCGTCGCGAGGGATTAAATGAGCAGTTCTTC
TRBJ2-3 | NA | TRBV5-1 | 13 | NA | CASSFEWTDTQYF | TGCGCCAGCAGCTTCGAATGGACAGATACGCAGTATTTT
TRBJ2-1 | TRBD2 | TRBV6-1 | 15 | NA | CASSVRGDAYNEQFF | TGTGCCAGCAGTGTCCGGGGGGATGCGTACAATGAGCAGTTCTTC
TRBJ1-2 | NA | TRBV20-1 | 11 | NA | CSAGPGYGYTF | TGCAGTGCTGGGCCCGGCTATGGCTACACCTTC
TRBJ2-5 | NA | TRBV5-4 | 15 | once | CASSPTTGDGETQYF | TGTGCCAGCAGCCCTACGACCGGCGATGGGGAGACCCAGTACTTC
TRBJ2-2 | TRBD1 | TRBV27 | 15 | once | CASSTAGGAGGELFF | TGTGCCAGCAGTACGGCAGGGGGCGCCGGCGGGGAGCTGTTTTTT
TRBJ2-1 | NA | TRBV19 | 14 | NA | CASSIGGAYNEQFF | TGTGCCAGTAGTATCGGAGGGGCTTACAATGAGCAGTTCTTC
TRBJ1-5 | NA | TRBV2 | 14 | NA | CASSVRTALQPQHF | TGTGCCAGCAGCGTCCGGACAGCACTACAGCCCCAGCATTTT
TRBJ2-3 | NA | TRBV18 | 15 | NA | CASSPYRDETDTQYF | TGTGCCAGCTCACCCTACCGGGACGAAACAGATACGCAGTATTTT